The 14 T cell receptor beta chains below all came from one sample that was sequenced in a study of blood T cell repertoires in COVID-19. Produced via immunoSEQ multiplex PCR; TCRdb's table is partial and in-frame only. Of some 100,000 clones listed, about nine tenths are singletons. Sequences were obtained from peripheral blood. These TCRs come from a man aged 70 or older who had recovered from COVID-19.

The chain employs TRBV6-1 and TRBJ2-5; 13 nucleotides align to TRBD2. The CDR3 length is 17 residues. The ends lost 3 bases at V and 3 bases at J; junction bases unmatched: 7. Germline-derived CDR1 and CDR2 are MNHNS and SASEGT. This chain's CDR3 is CASSDTSGGARKETQYF. The DNA for the CDR3 is TGTGCCAGCAGTGACACTAGCGGGGGGGCTCGTAAAGAGACCCAGTACTTC.

CDR3 protein: CATGDRGRYEQYF. The CDR3 nucleotides are TGTGCCACCGGGGACAGGGGTAGATACGAGCAGTACTTC. The chain joins TRBV7-2 to TRBJ2-7, with 10 bases identical to TRBD1. Trimming at V came to 10 bases and at J to 4 bases, leaving 7 bases not matched to a gene. CDR1 is SGHTA, CDR2 FQGNSA, per germline. CDR3 length equals 13 residues.

The J gene is TRBJ2-5, the V gene TRBV21-1; the tabulated D call, TRBD1, remains unverified against the DNA. TRBV21-1 is classified as a pseudogene. The CDR3 is 16 residues long. The CDR3 DNA follows: TGTGCCAGCAGCAAAGGACAGGGTAAACTGCAAGAGACCCAGTACTTC. It is translated as CASSKGQGKLQETQYF.

J is TRBJ2-5 and V is TRBV7-2; the D is unclear. V was clipped by 1 base and J by 5 bases, with 8 bases between them. The CDR3 is made up of 13 amino acids. Germline CDR1 and CDR2: SGHTA and FQGNSA. The CDR3 DNA follows: TGTGCCAGCAGCTTAGAAGCTGAGGAGACCCAGTACTTC. Encoded protein: CASSLEAEETQYF.

This chain connects TRBV5-6 to TRBJ2-5, with 8 bases identical to TRBD1. V shed 7 bases, J shed 4 bases, and the junction held 15 bases outside the gene matches. The CDR3 spans 16 residues. CDR1 is SGHDT, CDR2 YYEEEE, per germline. The CDR3 DNA is TGTGCCAGCGGCACCTCCCGAGACAGGGGAGGAGAGACCCAGTACTTC. Protein product: CASGTSRDRGGETQYF.

The V gene is TRBV7-2, the J gene TRBJ1-5; D remains unclear. V was clipped by 3 bases and J by 5 bases, with 11 bases between them. The germline CDR1 and CDR2 sequences are SGHTA and FQGNSA. The CDR3 extends over 14 amino acids. CDR3 sequence: CASSFLRNDQPQHF. The CDR3 DNA reads TGTGCCAGCAGCTTTTTGCGCAATGATCAGCCCCAGCATTTT.

The chain combines TRBV2 with TRBJ1-5, with 12 nucleotides matching TRBD1. The CDR3 contains 17 residues. In germline, CDR1 is SNHLY, CDR2 FYNNEI. Trimming removed 1 base from V and 9 bases from J; junction bases left unmatched: 10. The CDR3 nucleotides are TGTGCCAGCAGTGAAGGGGGGACAGGGGGCTTAGGATGGCCCCAGCATTTT. It yields the protein CASSEGGTGGLGWPQHF.

In its sample, this clone was seen a few times. The V and J genes are TRBV19 and TRBJ2-5, with 7 positions matching TRBD2. Trimming removed 6 bases from V and 3 bases from J; junction bases left unmatched: 4. Germline values: CDR1 LNHDA, CDR2 SQIVND (reference sequence). The CDR3 covers 13 residues. The CDR3 loop reads CASSLAEKETQYF. CDR3 nucleotide sequence: TGTGCCAGTAGCCTAGCGGAAAAAGAGACCCAGTACTTC.

The chain recombines TRBV6-6 with TRBJ1-4; 8 bases fit TRBD1. The trim removed 7 bases at V and 4 bases at J, leaving 8 bases unmatched. The germline V gene has CDR1 MNHNY and CDR2 SVGAGI (reference sequence). CDR3 size: 15 residues. The DNA for the CDR3 is TGTGCCAGCATTCCCGGGACAGGACGTAATGAAAAACTGTTTTTT. This encodes CASIPGTGRNEKLFF.

The chain combines TRBV10-1 with TRBJ2-3; 10 nucleotides align to TRBD1. V gave up 1 base and J gave up 8 bases; unmatched junction bases: 9. This CDR3 is built from 16 residues. Per the germline V gene, CDR1 is WNHNN and CDR2 is SYGVQD (reference sequence). The CDR3 is CASSECKDRGGGTQYF. The CDR3 coding sequence is TGCGCCAGCAGTGAGTGTAAGGACAGGGGGGGAGGTACGCAGTATTTT.

This sequence joins TRBV18 and TRBJ1-4; 9 positions agree with TRBD1. The germline V gene has CDR1 KGHSH and CDR2 LQKENI. V was pared by 2 bases and J by 6 bases, with 7 bases of the junction left unmatched. The CDR3 is 16 amino acids. DNA of the CDR3: TGTGCCAGCTCACCAACCGGGACAGGGATCTATGAAAAACTGTTTTTT. It codes for CASSPTGTGIYEKLFF.

The V call is TRBV28, the J call TRBJ2-7; 11 positions agree with TRBD2. Germline values: CDR1 MDHEN, CDR2 SYDVKM. The V and J ends lost 3 bases and 2 bases, in that order; junction bases with no gene match: 6. The CDR3 runs 16 residues. DNA of the CDR3: TGTGCCAGCAGTTTCCTACCTAGCGGGGGGACCTACGAGCAGTACTTC. Amino acids: CASSFLPSGGTYEQYF.

This clone was recorded once. The V and J genes are TRBV5-1 and TRBJ2-5, with D perhaps matching TRBD2 (6 bases). The CDR3 spans 13 residues. V was clipped by 4 bases and J by 3 bases, with 10 bases between them. The germline gives CDR1 SGHRS, CDR2 YFSETQ. The CDR3: CASSPGVKETQYF. The CDR3, as DNA: TGCGCCAGCAGCCCGGGGGTCAAAGAGACCCAGTACTTC.

V and J are TRBV5-4 and TRBJ1-3; a possible D gene is TRBD1 (5 bases). The V gene's germline CDR1 is SGHNT and CDR2 YYREEE (reference sequence). This CDR3 is 16 amino acids long. Deletions cut 4 bases from V and 0 bases from J, with 14 bases between. The CDR3 is CASSRGDRLSGNTIYF. In nucleotides, the CDR3 is TGTGCCAGCAGCCGGGGGGACCGTCTCTCTGGAAACACCATATATTTT.